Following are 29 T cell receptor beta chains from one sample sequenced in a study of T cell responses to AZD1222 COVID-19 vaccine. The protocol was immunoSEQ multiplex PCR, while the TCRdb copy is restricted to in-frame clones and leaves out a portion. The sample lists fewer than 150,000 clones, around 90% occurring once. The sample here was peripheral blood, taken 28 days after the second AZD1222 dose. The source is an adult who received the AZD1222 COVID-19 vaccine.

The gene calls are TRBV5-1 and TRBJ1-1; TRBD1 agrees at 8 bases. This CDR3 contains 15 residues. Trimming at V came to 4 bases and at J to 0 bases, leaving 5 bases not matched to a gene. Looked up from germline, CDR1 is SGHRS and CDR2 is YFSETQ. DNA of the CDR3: TGCGCCAGCAGCCACGGGACAGGACTGAACACTGAAGCTTTCTTT. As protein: CASSHGTGLNTEAFF.

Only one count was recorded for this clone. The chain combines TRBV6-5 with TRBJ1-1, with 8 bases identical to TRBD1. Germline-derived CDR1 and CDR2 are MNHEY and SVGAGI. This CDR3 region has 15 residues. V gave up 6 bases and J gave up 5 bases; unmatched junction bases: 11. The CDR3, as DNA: TGTGCCAGCAGACTCTTCGACAGGGGAGGGACTGAAGCTTTCTTT. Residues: CASRLFDRGGTEAFF.

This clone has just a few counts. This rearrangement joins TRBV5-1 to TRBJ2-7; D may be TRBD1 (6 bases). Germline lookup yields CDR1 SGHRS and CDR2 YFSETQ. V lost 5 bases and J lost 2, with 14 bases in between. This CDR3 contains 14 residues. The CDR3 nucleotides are TGCGCCAGCAGGAAGAACCGGGACACCTACGAGCAGTACTTC. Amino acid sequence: CASRKNRDTYEQYF.

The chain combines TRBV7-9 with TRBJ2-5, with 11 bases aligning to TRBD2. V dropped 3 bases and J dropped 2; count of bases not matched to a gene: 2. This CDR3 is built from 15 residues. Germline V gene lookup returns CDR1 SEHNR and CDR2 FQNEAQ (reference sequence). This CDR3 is CASSFRLAGQETQYF. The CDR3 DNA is TGTGCCAGCAGCTTTCGACTAGCGGGACAAGAGACCCAGTACTTC.

In DNA form, the CDR3 reads TGTGCCAGCAGCTTAGCGGGCGCTAGCGGGAGCTACAATGAGCAGTTCTTC. Protein: CASSLAGASGSYNEQFF. The chain joins TRBV11-1 to TRBJ2-1, with 10 bases matching TRBD2. The germline V gene encodes CDR1 SGHAT and CDR2 FQDESV (reference sequence). The CDR3 length is 17 residues. The V and J ends lost 0 bases and 3 bases, in that order; junction bases with no gene match: 5.

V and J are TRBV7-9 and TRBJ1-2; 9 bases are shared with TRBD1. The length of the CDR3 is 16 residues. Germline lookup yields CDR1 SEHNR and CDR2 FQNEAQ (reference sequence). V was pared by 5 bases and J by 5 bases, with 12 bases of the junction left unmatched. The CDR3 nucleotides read TGTGCCAGCAGCCTTGGGGGGGACAGGGTCCGGTATGGCTACACCTTC. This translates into CASSLGGDRVRYGYTF.

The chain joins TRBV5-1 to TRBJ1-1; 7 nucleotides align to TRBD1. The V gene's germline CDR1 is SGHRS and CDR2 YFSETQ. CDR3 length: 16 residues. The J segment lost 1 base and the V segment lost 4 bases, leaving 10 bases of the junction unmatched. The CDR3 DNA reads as TGCGCCAGCAGCGGACACAGGGGCCCCGCGAACACTGAAGCTTTCTTT. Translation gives CASSGHRGPANTEAFF. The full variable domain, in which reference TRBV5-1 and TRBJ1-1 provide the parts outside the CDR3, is KAGVTQTPRYLIKTRGQQVTLSCSPISGHRSVSWYQQTPGQGLQFLFEYFSETQRNKGNFPGRFSGRQFSNSRSEMNVSTLELGDSALYLCASSGHRGPANTEAFFGQGTRLTVV.

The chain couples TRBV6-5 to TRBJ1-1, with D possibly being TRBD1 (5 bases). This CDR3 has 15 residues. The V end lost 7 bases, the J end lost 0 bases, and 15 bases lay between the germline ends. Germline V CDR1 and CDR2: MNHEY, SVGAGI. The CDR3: CASTRGKHLNTEAFF. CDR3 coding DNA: TGTGCCAGCACCCGGGGGAAGCATTTGAACACTGAAGCTTTCTTT.

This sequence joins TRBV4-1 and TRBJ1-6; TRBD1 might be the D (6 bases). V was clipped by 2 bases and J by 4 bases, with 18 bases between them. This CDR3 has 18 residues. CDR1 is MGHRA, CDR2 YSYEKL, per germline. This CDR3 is CASSQPRDTGAYNSPLHF. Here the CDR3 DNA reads TGCGCCAGCAGCCAACCGAGGGACACTGGGGCTTATAATTCACCCCTCCACTTT.

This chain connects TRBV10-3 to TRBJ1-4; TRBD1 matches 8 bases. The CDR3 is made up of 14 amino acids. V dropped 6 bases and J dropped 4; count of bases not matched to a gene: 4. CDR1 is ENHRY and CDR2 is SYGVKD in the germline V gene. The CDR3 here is CAIRPGQDNEKLFF. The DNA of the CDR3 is TGTGCCATCAGGCCGGGACAGGATAATGAAAAACTGTTTTTT.

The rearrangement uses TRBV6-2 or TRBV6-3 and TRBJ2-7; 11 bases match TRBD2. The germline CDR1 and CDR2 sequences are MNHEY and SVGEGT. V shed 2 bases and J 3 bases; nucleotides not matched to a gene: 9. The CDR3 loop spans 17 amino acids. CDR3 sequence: CASSYVTRLAGSYEQYF. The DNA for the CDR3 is TGTGCCAGCAGTTACGTAACCAGACTAGCGGGAAGCTACGAGCAGTACTTC.

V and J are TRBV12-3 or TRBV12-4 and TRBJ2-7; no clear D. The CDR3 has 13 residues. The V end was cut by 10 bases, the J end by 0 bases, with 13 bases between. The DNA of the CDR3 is TGTGCCACCGCAAGGCGGAACTCCTACGAGCAGTACTTC. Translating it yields CATARRNSYEQYF.

CDR3 loop: CASSFREDTDTQYF. In DNA, the CDR3 is TGTGCCAGCAGCTTTCGGGAAGACACAGATACGCAGTATTTT. V gene TRBV11-2 combines with J gene TRBJ2-3; a weak D match, TRBD2 (5 bases). CDR1 and CDR2 (germline): SGHAT, FQNNGV. This CDR3 region has 14 residues. The V gene lost 3 bases and the J gene lost 2 bases, with 9 bases spanning the gap.

The CDR3 reads CASRTDSHGYTF. The CDR3 DNA is TGTGCCAGCCGTACTGACAGCCATGGCTACACCTTC. The rearrangement joins TRBV5-4 to TRBJ1-2, with a possible D match to TRBD1 (5 bases). The CDR3 is 12 residues long. Trimming removed 7 bases at V and 6 bases at J, with 13 bases between. Per the germline V gene, CDR1 is SGHNT and CDR2 is YYREEE (reference sequence).

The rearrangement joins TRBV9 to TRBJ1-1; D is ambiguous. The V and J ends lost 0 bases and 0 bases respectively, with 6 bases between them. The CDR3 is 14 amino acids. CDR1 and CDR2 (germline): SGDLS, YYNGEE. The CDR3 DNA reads TGTGCCAGCAGCGTAGGTCTGATGAACACTGAAGCTTTCTTT. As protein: CASSVGLMNTEAFF.

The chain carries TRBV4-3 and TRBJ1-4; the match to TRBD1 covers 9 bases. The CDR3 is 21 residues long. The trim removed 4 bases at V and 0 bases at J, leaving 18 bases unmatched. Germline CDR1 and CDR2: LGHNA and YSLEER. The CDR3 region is CASSRIDPRGQGFPTNEKLFF. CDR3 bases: TGCGCCAGCAGCCGAATTGACCCGCGGGGACAGGGATTTCCAACTAATGAAAAACTGTTTTTT.

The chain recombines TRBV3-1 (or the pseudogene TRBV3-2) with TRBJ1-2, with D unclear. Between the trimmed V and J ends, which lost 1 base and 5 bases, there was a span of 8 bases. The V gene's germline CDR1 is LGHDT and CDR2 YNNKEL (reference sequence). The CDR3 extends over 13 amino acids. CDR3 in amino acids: CASSQGRGYGYTF. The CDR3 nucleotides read TGTGCCAGCAGCCAAGGCCGAGGTTATGGCTACACCTTC.

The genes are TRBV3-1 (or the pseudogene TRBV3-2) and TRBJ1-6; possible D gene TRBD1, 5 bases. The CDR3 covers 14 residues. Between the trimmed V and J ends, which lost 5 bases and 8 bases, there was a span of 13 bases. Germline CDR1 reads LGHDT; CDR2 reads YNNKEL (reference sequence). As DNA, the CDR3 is TGTGCCAGCAGCTATCGGGACGGGTATTCACCCCTCCACTTT. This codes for CASSYRDGYSPLHF.

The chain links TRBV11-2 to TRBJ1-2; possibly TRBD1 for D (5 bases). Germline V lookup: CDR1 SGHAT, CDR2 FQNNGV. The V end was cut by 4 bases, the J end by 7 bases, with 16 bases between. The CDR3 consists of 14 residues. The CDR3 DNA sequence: TGTGCCAGCAGCTACCGGGACCCTCGGGGTGGCTACACCTTC. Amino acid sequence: CASSYRDPRGGYTF.

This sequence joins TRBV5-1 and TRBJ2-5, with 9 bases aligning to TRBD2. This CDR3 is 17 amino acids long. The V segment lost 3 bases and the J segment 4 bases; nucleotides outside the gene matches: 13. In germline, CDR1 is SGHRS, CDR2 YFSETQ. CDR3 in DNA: TGCGCCAGCAGCTCATTGTCGAGCGGGGGGTTTGGAGAGACCCAGTACTTC. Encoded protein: CASSSLSSGGFGETQYF.

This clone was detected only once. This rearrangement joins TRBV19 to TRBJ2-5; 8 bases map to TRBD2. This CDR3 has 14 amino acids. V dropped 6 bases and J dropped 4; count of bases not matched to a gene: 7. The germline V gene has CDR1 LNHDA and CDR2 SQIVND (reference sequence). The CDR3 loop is CASRTSDVGETQYF. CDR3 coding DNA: TGTGCCAGTAGGACTAGCGACGTGGGAGAGACCCAGTACTTC.

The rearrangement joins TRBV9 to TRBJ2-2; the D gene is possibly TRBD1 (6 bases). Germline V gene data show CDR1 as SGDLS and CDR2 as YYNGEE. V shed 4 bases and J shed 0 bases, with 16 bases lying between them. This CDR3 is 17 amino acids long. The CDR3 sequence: CASSRDMWGANTGELFF. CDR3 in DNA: TGTGCCAGCAGCCGGGACATGTGGGGCGCGAACACCGGGGAGCTGTTTTTT. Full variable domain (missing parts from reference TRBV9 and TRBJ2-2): DSGVTQTPKHLITATGQRVTLRCSPRSGDLSVYWYQQSLDQGLQFLIQYYNGEERAKGNILERFSAQQFPDLHSELNLSSLELGDSALYFCASSRDMWGANTGELFFGEGSRLTVL.

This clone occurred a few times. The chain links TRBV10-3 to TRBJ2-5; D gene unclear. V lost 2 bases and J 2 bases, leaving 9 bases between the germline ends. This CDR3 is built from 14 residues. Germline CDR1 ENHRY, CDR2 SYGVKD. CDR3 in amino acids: CAISEPERQETQYF. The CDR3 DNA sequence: TGTGCCATCAGTGAGCCCGAAAGGCAAGAGACCCAGTACTTC.

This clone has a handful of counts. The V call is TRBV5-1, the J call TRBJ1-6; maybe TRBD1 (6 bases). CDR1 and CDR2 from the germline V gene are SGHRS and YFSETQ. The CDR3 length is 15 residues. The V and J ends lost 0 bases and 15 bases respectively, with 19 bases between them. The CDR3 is CASSLAGAGELVLHF. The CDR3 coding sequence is TGCGCCAGCAGCTTGGCGGGGGCGGGTGAGCTGGTCCTCCACTTT.

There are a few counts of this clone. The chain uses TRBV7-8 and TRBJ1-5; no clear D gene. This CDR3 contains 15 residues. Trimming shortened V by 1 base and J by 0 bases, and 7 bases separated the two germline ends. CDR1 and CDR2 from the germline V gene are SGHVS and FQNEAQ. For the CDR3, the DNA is TGTGCCAGCAGCTTAGTCGGGTTTAGCAATCAGCCCCAGCATTTT. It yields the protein CASSLVGFSNQPQHF.

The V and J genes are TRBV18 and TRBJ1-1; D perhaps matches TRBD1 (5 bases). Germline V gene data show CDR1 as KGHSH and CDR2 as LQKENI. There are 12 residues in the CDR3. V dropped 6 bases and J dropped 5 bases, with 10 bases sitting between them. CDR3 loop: CASSPDRTEAFF. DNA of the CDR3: TGTGCCAGCTCCCCTGACAGAACTGAAGCTTTCTTT.

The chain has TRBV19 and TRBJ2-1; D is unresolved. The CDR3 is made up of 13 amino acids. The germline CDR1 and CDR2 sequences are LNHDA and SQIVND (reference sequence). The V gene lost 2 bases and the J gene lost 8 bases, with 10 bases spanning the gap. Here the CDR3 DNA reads TGTGCCAGTAGTATAACCCGCGCGGATGAGCAGTTCTTC. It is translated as CASSITRADEQFF.

The chain's CDR3 is CASSKNPDSNYGYTF. DNA of the CDR3: TGTGCCAGCAGTAAGAACCCGGACAGTAACTATGGCTACACCTTC. The rearrangement links TRBV6-2 or TRBV6-3 to TRBJ1-2; D perhaps matches TRBD1 (6 bases). Trimming cost V 5 bases and J 1 base, with 14 bases left between them. Germline CDR1 reads MNHEY; CDR2 reads SVGEGT. The CDR3 runs 15 residues.

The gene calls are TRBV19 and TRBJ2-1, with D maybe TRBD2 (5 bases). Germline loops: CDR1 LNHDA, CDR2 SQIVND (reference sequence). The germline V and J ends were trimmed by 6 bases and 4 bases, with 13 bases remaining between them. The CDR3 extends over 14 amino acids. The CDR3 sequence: CASRLSGMYNEQFF. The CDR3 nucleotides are TGTGCCAGTAGGTTGAGCGGAATGTACAATGAGCAGTTCTTC.